A single sample gave rise to the 10 T cell receptor beta chains below, sequenced in a study of cytomegalovirus exposure and HLA in healthy donors. 60 Vbeta and 13 Jbeta primers were used in PCR. Generated by immunoSEQ multiplex PCR, the TCRdb table keeps only in-frame clones and is missing some. The table records approximately 150,000 clones, about three quarters of them present only once. Sequenced sample: PBMCs. These receptors were obtained from a woman between 25 and 40 years old in good health and CMV-seronegative.

J is TRBJ2-2 and V is TRBV9; 8 bases are shared with TRBD2. The ends lost 7 bases at V and 7 bases at J; junction bases unmatched: 6. CDR1 is SGDLS, CDR2 YYNGEE, per germline. The CDR3 loop spans 13 amino acids. The CDR3 sequence is CASYGGAGGELFF. In nucleotides, the CDR3 is TGTGCCAGCTACGGGGGGGCAGGCGGGGAGCTGTTTTTT.

This chain uses TRBV29-1 with TRBJ1-2; D may be TRBD1 (5 bases). With 3 bases removed from V and 9 bases from J, the gap between germline ends came to 20 bases. Per the germline V gene, CDR1 is SQVTM and CDR2 is ANQGSEA. The CDR3 runs 14 residues. CDR3 amino acids: CSVDRAHHNWSYTF. The CDR3 DNA reads TGCAGCGTTGACAGGGCGCACCACAACTGGAGCTACACCTTC.

In this sample, this clone turned up a few times. The chain uses TRBV4-2 and TRBJ2-5; TRBD2 matches 12 bases. Unmatched junction bases numbered 4, after V lost 4 bases and J lost 4 bases. The CDR3 length is 15 residues. Germline lookup yields CDR1 LGHNA and CDR2 YNFKEQ. This chain's CDR3 is CASSRRLAGVETQYF. The CDR3 region has the DNA TGTGCCAGCAGCCGCCGACTAGCGGGAGTAGAGACCCAGTACTTC.

This clone is a singleton in its sample. V and J are TRBV5-6 and TRBJ1-1, with TRBD1 matching over 7 bases. The germline V gene has CDR1 SGHDT and CDR2 YYEEEE. J gave up 2 bases and V 3 bases, and 4 bases lay outside the gene matches. The CDR3 runs 14 residues. The CDR3 reads CASSWGQTNTEAFF. The CDR3 DNA reads TGTGCCAGCAGCTGGGGACAGACCAACACTGAAGCTTTCTTT.

The rearrangement links TRBV4-3 to TRBJ2-5, with a weak D call TRBD1 (5 bases). The DNA end is a closer match to TRBJ2-7, so the J assignment may be wrong. The CDR3 runs 15 residues. The germline gives CDR1 LGHNA, CDR2 YSLEER. As DNA, the CDR3 is TGCGCCAGCAGCCAAGGTAGGGGTATAGTTTCCGAGCAGTACTTC. Its protein product is CASSQGRGIVSEQYF.

This sequence joins TRBV9 and TRBJ2-7; TRBD2 aligns across 9 bases. V shed 0 bases, J shed 3 bases, and the junction held 7 bases outside the gene matches. This CDR3 contains 16 residues. CDR1 is SGDLS and CDR2 is YYNGEE in the germline V gene. Here the CDR3 reads CASSVAGIAGVYEQYF. CDR3 DNA sequence: TGTGCCAGCAGCGTAGCGGGCATAGCGGGAGTCTACGAGCAGTACTTC.

The chain carries TRBV4-1 and TRBJ2-7; a weak D match, TRBD1 (5 bases). The CDR3 is made up of 15 amino acids. V was clipped by 2 bases and J by 0 bases, with 11 bases between them. The germline CDR1 and CDR2 sequences are MGHRA and YSYEKL. The CDR3 bases are TGCGCCAGCAGCCAAACGACAGCTAGCTCCTACGAGCAGTACTTC. It is translated as CASSQTTASSYEQYF.

The chain has TRBV18 and TRBJ1-2; the match to TRBD1 covers 9 bases. Germline loops: CDR1 KGHSH, CDR2 LQKENI. The CDR3 is made up of 20 amino acids. With 5 bases clipped from V and 5 bases from J, the junction kept 24 bases outside the gene matches. CDR3 bases: TGTGCCAGCTCAGCGAAAGCTGTAACATTGTGGGGACAGGGAGCTTATGGCTACACCTTC. Protein: CASSAKAVTLWGQGAYGYTF.

V is TRBV30 and J is TRBJ2-3; 9 nucleotides agree with TRBD2. Germline V gene sequence: CDR1 GTSNPN, CDR2 SVGIG (reference sequence). V trimming: 1 base; J trimming: 6 bases; junction bases outside the gene matches: 14. The CDR3 loop spans 17 amino acids. This CDR3 is CAWSGHDLAGGTDTQYF. The CDR3 region has the DNA TGTGCCTGGAGTGGGCACGATTTGGCGGGAGGGACCGATACGCAGTATTTT.

This clone has only a few counts. DNA for the CDR3: TGTGCCAGCAGTCCCGTGGGGCAGGCCTACGAGCAGTACTTC. This sequence encodes CASSPVGQAYEQYF. This chain joins TRBV6-1 and TRBJ2-7, with D possibly TRBD1 on 5 matching bases. CDR3 size: 14 residues. Germline V gene lookup returns CDR1 MNHNS and CDR2 SASEGT. V was shortened by 5 bases and J by 2 bases, with 13 bases between the two germline ends.